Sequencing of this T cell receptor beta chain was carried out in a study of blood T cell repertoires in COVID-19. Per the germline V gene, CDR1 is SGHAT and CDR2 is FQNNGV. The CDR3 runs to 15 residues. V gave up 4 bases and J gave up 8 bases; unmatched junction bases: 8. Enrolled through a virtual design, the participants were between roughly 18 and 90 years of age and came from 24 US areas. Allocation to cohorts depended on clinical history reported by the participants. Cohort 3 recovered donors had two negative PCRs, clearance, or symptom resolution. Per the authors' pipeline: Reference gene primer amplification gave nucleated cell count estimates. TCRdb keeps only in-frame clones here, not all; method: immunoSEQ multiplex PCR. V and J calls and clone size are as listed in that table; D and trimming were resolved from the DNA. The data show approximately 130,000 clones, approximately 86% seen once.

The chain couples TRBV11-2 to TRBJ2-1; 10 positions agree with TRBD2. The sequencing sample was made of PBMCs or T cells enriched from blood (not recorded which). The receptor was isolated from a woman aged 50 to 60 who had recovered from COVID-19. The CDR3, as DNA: TGTGCCAGCAGCTATCAAGCGGGGGGGCTTGATGAGCAGTTCTTC. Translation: CASSYQAGGLDEQFF. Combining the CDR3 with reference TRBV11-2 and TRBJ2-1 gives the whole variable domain EAGVAQSPRYKIIEKRQSVAFWCNPISGHATLYWYQQILGQGPKLLIQFQNNGVVDDSQLPKDRFSAERLKGVDSTLKIQPAKLEDSAVYLCASSYQAGGLDEQFFGPGTRLTVL.